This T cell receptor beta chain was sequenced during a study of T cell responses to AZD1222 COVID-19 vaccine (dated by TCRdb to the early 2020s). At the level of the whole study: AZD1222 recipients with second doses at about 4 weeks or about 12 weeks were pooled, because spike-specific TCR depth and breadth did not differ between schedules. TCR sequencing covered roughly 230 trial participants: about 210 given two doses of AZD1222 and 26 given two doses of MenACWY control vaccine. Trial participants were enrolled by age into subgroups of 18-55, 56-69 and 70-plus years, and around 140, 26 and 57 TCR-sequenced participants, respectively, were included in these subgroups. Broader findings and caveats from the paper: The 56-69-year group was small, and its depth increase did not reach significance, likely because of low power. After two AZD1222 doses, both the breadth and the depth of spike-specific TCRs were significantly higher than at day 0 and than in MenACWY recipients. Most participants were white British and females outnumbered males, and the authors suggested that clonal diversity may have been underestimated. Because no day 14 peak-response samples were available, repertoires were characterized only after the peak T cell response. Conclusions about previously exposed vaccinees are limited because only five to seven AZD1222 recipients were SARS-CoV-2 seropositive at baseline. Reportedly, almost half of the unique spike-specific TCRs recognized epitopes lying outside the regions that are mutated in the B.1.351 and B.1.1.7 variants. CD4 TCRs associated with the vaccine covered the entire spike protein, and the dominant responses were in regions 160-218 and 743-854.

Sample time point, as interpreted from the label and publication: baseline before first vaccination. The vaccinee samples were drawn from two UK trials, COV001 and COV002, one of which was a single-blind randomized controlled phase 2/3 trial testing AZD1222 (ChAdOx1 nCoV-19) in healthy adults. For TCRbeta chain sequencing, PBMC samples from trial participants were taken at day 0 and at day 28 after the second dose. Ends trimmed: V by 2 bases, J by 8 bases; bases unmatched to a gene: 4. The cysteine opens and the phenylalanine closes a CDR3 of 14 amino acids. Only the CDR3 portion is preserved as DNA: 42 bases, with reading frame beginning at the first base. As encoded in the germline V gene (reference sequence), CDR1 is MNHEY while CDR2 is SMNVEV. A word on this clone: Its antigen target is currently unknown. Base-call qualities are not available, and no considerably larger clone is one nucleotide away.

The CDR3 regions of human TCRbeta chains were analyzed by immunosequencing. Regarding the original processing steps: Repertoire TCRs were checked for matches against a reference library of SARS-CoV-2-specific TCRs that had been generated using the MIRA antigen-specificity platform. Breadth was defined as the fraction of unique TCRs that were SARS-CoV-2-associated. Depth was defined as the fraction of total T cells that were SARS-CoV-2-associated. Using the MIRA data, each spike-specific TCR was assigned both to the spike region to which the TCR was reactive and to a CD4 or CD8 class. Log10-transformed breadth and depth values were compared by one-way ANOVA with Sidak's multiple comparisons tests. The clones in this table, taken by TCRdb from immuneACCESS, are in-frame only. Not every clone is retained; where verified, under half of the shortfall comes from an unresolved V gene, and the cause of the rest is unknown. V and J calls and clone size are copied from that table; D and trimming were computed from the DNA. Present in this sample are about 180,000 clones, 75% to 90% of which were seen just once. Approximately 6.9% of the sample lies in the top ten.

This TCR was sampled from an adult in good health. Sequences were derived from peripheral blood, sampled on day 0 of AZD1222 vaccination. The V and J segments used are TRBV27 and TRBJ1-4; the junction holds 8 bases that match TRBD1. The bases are TGTGCCAGCAGTTTAGGGCAGGGGGCCGAAAAACTGTTTTTT. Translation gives CASSLGQGAEKLFF.